These 4 T cell receptor beta chains originate from one sample sequenced in a study of cytomegalovirus exposure and HLA in healthy donors (dated by TCRdb to 2015 to 2018). The library was prepared using the immunoSEQ multiplex PCR assay. For the multiplex PCR, a mixture combining 60 forward primers for TCR Vbeta segments and 13 reverse primers for TCR Jbeta segments was used. In TCRdb, the immuneACCESS table is reduced to in-frame sequences with V and J assigned. These tables do not hold every clone; where another copy was compared, an unresolved V gene accounts for under half, and the others remain unexplained. Recorded for this sample are around 150,000 clones; more than 75% of them occurred a single time. Of the sample, 1.4% to 1.5% falls within the top ten clones. Sequenced sample: PBMCs. These receptor sequences come from a male donor in good health and CMV-seronegative.

The chain joins TRBV6-5 to TRBJ1-2; 9 positions agree with TRBD1. The CDR3 is made up of 12 amino acids. V shed 10 bases and J 3 bases; nucleotides not matched to a gene: 3. CDR1 MNHEY and CDR2 SVGAGI come from the germline V gene. The CDR3: CATGQGDYGYTF. As DNA, the CDR3 is TGTGCCACGGGACAGGGCGACTATGGCTACACCTTC.

The rearrangement links TRBV5-5 to TRBJ1-3; TRBD1 might be the D (5 bases). The CDR3 has 15 residues. V lost 3 bases and J lost 0, with 10 bases in between. Germline-derived CDR1 and CDR2 are SGHKS and YYEKEE (reference sequence). The CDR3: CASSSGGGSGNTIYF. CDR3 nucleotide sequence: TGTGCCAGCAGCTCGGGGGGGGGCTCTGGAAACACCATATATTTT.

The V and J genes are TRBV18 and TRBJ2-3; 8 bases are shared with TRBD1. CDR3 size: 14 residues. CDR1 is KGHSH, CDR2 LQKENI, per germline. The trim removed 4 bases at V and 3 bases at J, leaving 3 bases unmatched. CDR3 sequence: CASSRDRGTDTQYF. The DNA for the CDR3 is TGTGCCAGCTCACGCGACAGGGGTACAGATACGCAGTATTTT.

The CDR3 loop is CASSLSDRANTEAFF. CDR3 in DNA: TGTGCCAGCAGTTTATCGGACAGGGCTAACACTGAAGCTTTCTTT. This sequence joins TRBV28 and TRBJ1-1; the match to TRBD1 covers 8 bases. The CDR3 length is 15 residues. Germline V lookup: CDR1 MDHEN, CDR2 SYDVKM. V was pared by 1 base and J by 2 bases, with 3 bases of the junction left unmatched.